The 3 T cell receptor beta chains listed next were all sequenced from one sample in a study of cytomegalovirus exposure and HLA in healthy donors. PCR primers comprised 60 Vbeta and 13 Jbeta primers. Clones were sequenced by immunoSEQ multiplex PCR, and TCRdb holds only the in-frame ones, with some missing. The sample holds around 120,000 clones, 70% to 85% seen once. Sequenced: PBMCs. The source is a boy younger than 10 in good health and CMV-seronegative.

This chain connects TRBV7-2 to TRBJ1-6, with 12 bases fitting TRBD1. CDR1 and CDR2 from the germline V gene are SGHTA and FQGNSA. With 7 bases clipped from V and 8 bases from J, the junction kept 18 bases outside the gene matches. CDR3 length equals 19 residues. CDR3 in amino acids: CASTTIEYGTGGAYSPLHF. The CDR3 DNA reads as TGTGCCAGCACCACCATAGAGTACGGGACAGGGGGCGCGTATTCACCCCTCCACTTT.

As for this clone: This sample also contains other DNA sequences that code for the same CDR3. This chain links TRBV4-1 with TRBJ2-1; D is ambiguous. The germline V gene encodes CDR1 MGHRA and CDR2 YSYEKL. Between the trimmed V and J ends, which lost 1 base and 1 base, there was a span of 2 bases. The CDR3 runs 13 residues. The CDR3 DNA sequence: TGCGCCAGCAGCCAAGCTTCCTACAATGAGCAGTTCTTC. Protein product: CASSQASYNEQFF.

The genes are TRBV6-1 and TRBJ2-2, with 9 nucleotides matching TRBD1. This CDR3 is 15 amino acids long. The germline V gene has CDR1 MNHNS and CDR2 SASEGT. The J segment lost 6 bases and the V segment lost 5 bases, leaving 7 bases of the junction unmatched. The CDR3 region has the DNA TGTGCCAGCAGTACCGGGACAGGGCATGCCGGGGAGCTGTTTTTT. It is translated as CASSTGTGHAGELFF.